This TCR beta chain was documented in a study of shared clonotypes between healthy human individuals. Study-wide findings and caveats: Clonotypes which were not shared had lower generation probabilities than clonotypes that all four donors shared.

This CDR3 comprises 15 residues. Trimming cost V 7 bases and J 0 bases; bases outside gene matches: 8. CDR1 SGHRS and CDR2 YFSETQ come from the germline V gene. A remark on this clone: As yet, its antigen is unknown.

Sequencing used immunoSEQ multiplex PCR; TCRdb keeps in-frame clones, though not all of them. The repertoire holds about 980,000 clones, with around three quarters as singletons. The source is a man aged 18 to 29 in good health. Sequencing was done on a sample of memory CD4+ T cells sorted from blood. This sample's subset: CD45RA-negative fraction. The chain carries TRBV5-1 and TRBJ1-1; 8 bases match TRBD1. CDR3 DNA sequence: TGCGCCAGCCAGCAGGGGGCAGGAGTGAACACTGAAGCTTTCTTT. This translates into CASQQGAGVNTEAFF.